These 10 T cell receptor beta chains originate from one sample sequenced in a study of CD8 T cells in ankylosing spondylitis (dated by TCRdb to the late 2010s). The library was generated by 5' RACE. TCRdb names Illumina HiSeq 2500 as the instrument used. The public reads were reprocessed in TCRdb via fastp at Q25 and MiXCR, keeping in-frame beta chains. Rows are combined by CDR3 protein, so each entry shows the most common genes and DNA. In this sample the table shows under 150,000 distinct CDR3 sequences, over 9.5% of which occur a single time. About 4% of the sample rests with the top ten. Sequenced sample: blood, either unsorted or a sorted T cell fraction (not recorded which). Receptors were obtained from a female donor with ankylosing spondylitis or in good health (not recorded which).

This clonotype has at least ten counts. This rearrangement joins TRBV19 to TRBJ2-1, with D possibly being TRBD2 (6 bases). V lost 2 bases, J lost 7 bases, and 9 bases lay in between. The CDR3 contains 13 residues. Germline-derived CDR1 and CDR2 are LNHDA and SQIVND (reference sequence). The CDR3 DNA reads TGTGCCAGTAGTATAAGTAGCGGTAATGAGCAGTTCTTC. Protein: CASSISSGNEQFF.

The sample holds a few counts of this clonotype. The chain uses TRBV5-1 and TRBJ1-2, with 8 positions matching TRBD1. The germline CDR1 and CDR2 sequences are SGHRS and YFSETQ. Trimming took 4 bases from V and 8 from J; bases not matched to a gene: 16. The CDR3 contains 16 residues. The DNA for the CDR3 is TGCGCCAGCAGCGCCGAACCCTGGACAGGGACCTCCGGCTACACCTTC. Its protein is CASSAEPWTGTSGYTF.

In its sample, this clonotype was seen a few times. The genes are TRBV19 and TRBJ1-4; D is unclear. V was pared by 3 bases and J by 10 bases, with 12 bases between. The CDR3 loop spans 13 amino acids. The germline V gene has CDR1 LNHDA and CDR2 SQIVND (reference sequence). The CDR3 loop reads CASSMTQAGKLFF. The CDR3 coding sequence is TGTGCCAGTAGTATGACCCAAGCAGGAAAACTGTTTTTT.

A remark on this clonotype: At one end the junction does not follow the germline gene, possibly because of a read error. This chain connects TRBV3-1 to TRBJ2-1; D may correspond to TRBD1 or TRBD2 (5 bases each). The CDR3 is made up of 17 amino acids. Germline CDR1 and CDR2: LGHDT and YNNKEL (reference sequence). The CDR3 region has the DNA TGTGCCAGCACCCAAGATTGGGGCGAGAGGGCCTACAATGAGCAGTTCTTC. It encodes CASTQDWGERAYNEQFF.

This clonotype was counted ten times or more. The chain carries TRBV3-1 and TRBJ2-1; 8 bases line up with TRBD2. This CDR3 is 17 amino acids long. Germline CDR1 LGHDT, CDR2 YNNKEL (reference sequence). The V and J ends lost 3 bases and 4 bases, in that order; junction bases with no gene match: 11. As DNA, the CDR3 is TGTGCCAGCAGCCAGCTACCGGCTAGCGGGCATTACAATGAGCAGTTCTTC. This translates into CASSQLPASGHYNEQFF.

The count of this clonotype is one. A clone one base away is much larger, so this may be a read error. The chain couples TRBV5-1 to TRBJ1-4, with 7 bases matching TRBD1. Germline trimming cut 4 bases from V and 7 bases from J; bases unmatched to any gene: 4. CDR1 SGHRS and CDR2 YFSETQ come from the germline V gene. This CDR3 contains 13 residues. CDR3 sequence (DNA): TGCGCCAGCAGCATGAGACAGGGTGAAAAACTGTTTTTT. Amino acids: CASSMRQGEKLFF. The entire variable domain, with the rest obtained from reference TRBV5-1 and TRBJ1-4, is as follows: KAGVTQTPRYLIKTRGQQVTLSCSPISGHRSVSWYQQTPGQGLQFLFEYFSETQRNKGNFPGRFSGRQFSNSRSEMNVSTLELGDSALYLCASSMRQGEKLFFGSGTQLSVL.

Many counts were recorded for this clonotype. This CDR3 reads CSASPLGQGVDTQYF. The CDR3 DNA is TGCAGTGCTTCCCCGTTGGGGCAGGGGGTTGATACGCAGTATTTT. The V call is TRBV20-1, the J call TRBJ2-3, with 7 positions matching TRBD1. The CDR3 has 15 residues. The V and J ends lost 5 bases and 6 bases, in that order; junction bases with no gene match: 14. Germline V gene data show CDR1 as DFQATT and CDR2 as SNEGSKA (reference sequence).

Only a few counts were recorded for this clonotype. The chain joins TRBV2 to TRBJ1-5, with TRBD1 identical over 10 bases. Germline V gene lookup returns CDR1 SNHLY and CDR2 FYNNEI. Losses at the gene ends were 6 bases for V and 6 bases for J; bases not matched to a gene: 8. The CDR3 spans 15 residues. The CDR3 bases are TGTGCCAGCAGGGGGGACAGGGGCGAAGGTCAGCCCCAGCATTTT. It codes for CASRGDRGEGQPQHF. Variable domain in full (rest from reference TRBV2 and TRBJ1-5): EPEVTQTPSHQVTQMGQEVILRCVPISNHLYFYWYRQILGQKVEFLVSFYNNEISEKSEIFDDQFSVERPDGSNFTLKIRSTKLEDSAMYFCASRGDRGEGQPQHFGDGTRLSIL.

This clonotype has a count of ten or more. The chain is built from TRBV6-5 and TRBJ1-4; a possible D gene is TRBD1 (5 bases). The germline V gene has CDR1 MNHEY and CDR2 SVGAGI. V dropped 3 bases and J dropped 3 bases, with 11 bases sitting between them. The CDR3 runs to 15 residues. This CDR3 reads CASSYVRGANEKLFF. CDR3 nucleotide sequence: TGTGCCAGCAGTTATGTGCGGGGGGCTAATGAAAAACTGTTTTTT.

V gene TRBV6-1 combines with J gene TRBJ2-5; D possibly corresponds to TRBD1 (6 bases). V shed 7 bases and J shed 3 bases, with 15 bases lying between them. Germline CDR1 MNHNS, CDR2 SASEGT. This CDR3 has 14 amino acids. CDR3 region: CASKARQAEETQYF. CDR3 DNA: TGTGCCAGCAAGGCGAGACAGGCTGAAGAGACCCAGTACTTC.